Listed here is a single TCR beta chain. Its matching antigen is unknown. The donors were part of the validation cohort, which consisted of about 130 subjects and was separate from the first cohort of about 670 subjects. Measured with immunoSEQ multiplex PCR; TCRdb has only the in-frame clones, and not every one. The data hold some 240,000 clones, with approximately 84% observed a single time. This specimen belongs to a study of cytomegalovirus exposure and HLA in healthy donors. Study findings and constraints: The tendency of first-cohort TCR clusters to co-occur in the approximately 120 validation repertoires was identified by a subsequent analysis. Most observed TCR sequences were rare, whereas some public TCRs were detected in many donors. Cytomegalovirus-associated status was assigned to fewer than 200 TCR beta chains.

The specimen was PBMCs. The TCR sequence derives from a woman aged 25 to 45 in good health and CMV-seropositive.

The CDR3 DNA reads TGTGCCAGCAGCCAAGGGCTAGCGGGGGGAGAGGATACGCAGTATTTT. Its protein is CASSQGLAGGEDTQYF. This chain uses TRBV4-2 with TRBJ2-3; TRBD2 matches at 11 bases. Germline-derived CDR1 and CDR2 are LGHNA and YNFKEQ. The CDR3 is 16 residues long. With V trimmed by 1 base and J by 6 bases, 6 bases remained unmatched.